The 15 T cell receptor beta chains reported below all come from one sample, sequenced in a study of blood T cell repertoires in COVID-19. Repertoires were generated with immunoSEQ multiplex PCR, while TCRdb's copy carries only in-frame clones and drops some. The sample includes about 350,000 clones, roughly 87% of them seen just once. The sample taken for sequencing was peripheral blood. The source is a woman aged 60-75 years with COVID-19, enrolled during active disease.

CDR3 bases: TGCGCCAGCAGCCGTGGACAGGAACCCTACGAGCAGTACTTC. Its translation is CASSRGQEPYEQYF. The gene calls are TRBV5-1 and TRBJ2-7; 7 bases map to TRBD1. There are 14 residues in the CDR3. Germline CDR1 SGHRS, CDR2 YFSETQ. With V trimmed by 4 bases and J by 2 bases, 6 bases remained unmatched.

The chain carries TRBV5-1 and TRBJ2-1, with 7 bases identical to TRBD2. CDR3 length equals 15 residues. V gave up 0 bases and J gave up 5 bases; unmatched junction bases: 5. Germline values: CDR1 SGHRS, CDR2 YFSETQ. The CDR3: CASSLGLAKNNEQFF. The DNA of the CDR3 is TGCGCCAGCAGCTTGGGACTAGCAAAAAACAATGAGCAGTTCTTC.

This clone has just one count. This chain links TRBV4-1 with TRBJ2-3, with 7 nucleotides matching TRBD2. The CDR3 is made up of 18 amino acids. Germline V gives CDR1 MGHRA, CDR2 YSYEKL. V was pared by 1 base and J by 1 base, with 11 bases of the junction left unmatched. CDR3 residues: CASSQGFSGAGGTDTQYF. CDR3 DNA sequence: TGCGCCAGCAGCCAAGGGTTCAGTGGGGCGGGGGGCACAGATACGCAGTATTTT.

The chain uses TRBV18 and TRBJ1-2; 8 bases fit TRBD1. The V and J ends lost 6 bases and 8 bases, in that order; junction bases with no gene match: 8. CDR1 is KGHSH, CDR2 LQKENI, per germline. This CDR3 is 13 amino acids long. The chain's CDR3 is CASSLGQGEGYTF. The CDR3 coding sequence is TGTGCCAGCTCCCTTGGACAGGGAGAAGGCTACACCTTC.

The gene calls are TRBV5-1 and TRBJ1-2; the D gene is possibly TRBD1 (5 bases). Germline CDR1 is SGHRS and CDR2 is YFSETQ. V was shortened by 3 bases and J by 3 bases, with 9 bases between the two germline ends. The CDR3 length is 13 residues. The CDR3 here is CASSSEGDYGYTF. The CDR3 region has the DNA TGCGCCAGCAGCTCAGAAGGGGACTATGGCTACACCTTC.

The CDR3 region is CASSLGPNQPQHF. CDR3 DNA sequence: TGTGCCAGCAGCTTGGGCCCTAATCAGCCCCAGCATTTT. This chain connects TRBV13 to TRBJ1-5; D is ambiguous. CDR1 is PRHDT and CDR2 is FYEKMQ in the germline V gene (reference sequence). The CDR3 covers 13 residues. Trimming took off 3 bases at V and 4 bases at J, with 7 bases between the two ends. The full variable domain, in which reference TRBV13 and TRBJ1-5 provide the parts outside the CDR3, is AAGVIQSPRHLIKEKRETATLKCYPIPRHDTVYWYQQGPGQDPQFLISFYEKMQSDKGSIPDRFSAQQFSDYHSELNMSSLELGDSALYFCASSLGPNQPQHFGDGTRLSIL.

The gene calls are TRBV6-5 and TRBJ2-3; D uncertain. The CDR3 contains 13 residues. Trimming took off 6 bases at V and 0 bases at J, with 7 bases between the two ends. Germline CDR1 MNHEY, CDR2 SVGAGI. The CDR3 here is CASRPRSTDTQYF. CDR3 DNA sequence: TGTGCCAGCAGACCCAGGAGCACAGATACGCAGTATTTT.

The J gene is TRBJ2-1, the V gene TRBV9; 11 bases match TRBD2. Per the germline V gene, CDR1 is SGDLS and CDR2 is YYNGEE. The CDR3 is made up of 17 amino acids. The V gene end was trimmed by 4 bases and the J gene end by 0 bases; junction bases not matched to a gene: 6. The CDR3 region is CASSKGTSGSSYNEQFF. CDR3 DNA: TGTGCCAGCAGCAAGGGGACTAGCGGTAGCTCCTACAATGAGCAGTTCTTC.

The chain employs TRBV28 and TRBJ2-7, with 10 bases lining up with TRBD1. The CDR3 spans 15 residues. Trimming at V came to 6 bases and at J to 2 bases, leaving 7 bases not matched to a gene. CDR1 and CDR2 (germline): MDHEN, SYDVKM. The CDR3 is CASRYPGTGAYEQYF. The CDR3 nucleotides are TGTGCCAGCAGATACCCCGGGACAGGGGCCTACGAGCAGTACTTC.

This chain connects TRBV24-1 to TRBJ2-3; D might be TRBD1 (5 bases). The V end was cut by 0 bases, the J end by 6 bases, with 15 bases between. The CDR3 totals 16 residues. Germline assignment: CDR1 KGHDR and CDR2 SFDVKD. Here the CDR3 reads CATSDLGHEKRDTQYF. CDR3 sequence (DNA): TGTGCCACCAGTGATTTGGGACACGAAAAACGGGATACGCAGTATTTT.

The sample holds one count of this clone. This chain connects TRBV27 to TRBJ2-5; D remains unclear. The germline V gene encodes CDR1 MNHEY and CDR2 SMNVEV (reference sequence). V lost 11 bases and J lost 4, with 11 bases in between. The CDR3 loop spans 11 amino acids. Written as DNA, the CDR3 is TGTGCCGGCCGCAGGCTAGAGACCCAGTACTTC. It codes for CAGRRLETQYF.

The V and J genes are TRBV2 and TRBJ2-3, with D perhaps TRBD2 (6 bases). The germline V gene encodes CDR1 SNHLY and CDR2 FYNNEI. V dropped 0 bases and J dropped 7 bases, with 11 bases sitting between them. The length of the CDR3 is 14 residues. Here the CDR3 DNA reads TGTGCCAGCAGTGAAGCCTTACTAGCAAATACGCAGTATTTT. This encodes CASSEALLANTQYF.

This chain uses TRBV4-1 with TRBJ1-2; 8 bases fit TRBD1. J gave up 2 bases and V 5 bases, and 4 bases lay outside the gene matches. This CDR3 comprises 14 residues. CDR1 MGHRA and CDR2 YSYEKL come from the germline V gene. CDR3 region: CASSGWTGNYGYTF. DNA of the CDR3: TGCGCCAGCAGCGGCTGGACAGGGAACTATGGCTACACCTTC.

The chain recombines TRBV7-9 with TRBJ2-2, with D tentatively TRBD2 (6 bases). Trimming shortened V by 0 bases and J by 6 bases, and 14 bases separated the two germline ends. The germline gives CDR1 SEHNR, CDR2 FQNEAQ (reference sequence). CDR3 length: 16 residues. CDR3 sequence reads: CASSLATSRRAGELFF. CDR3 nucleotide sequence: TGTGCCAGCAGCTTAGCGACTAGTCGGAGAGCCGGGGAGCTGTTTTTT.

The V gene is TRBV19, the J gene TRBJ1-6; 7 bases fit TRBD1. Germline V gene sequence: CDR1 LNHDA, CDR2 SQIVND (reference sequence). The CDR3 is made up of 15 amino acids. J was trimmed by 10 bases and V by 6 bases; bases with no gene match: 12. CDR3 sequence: CASSTQGSVGSPLHF. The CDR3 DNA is TGTGCCAGTAGCACACAGGGGTCGGTAGGATCACCCCTCCACTTT.